This TCR beta chain was captured in a study of OX40 agonist ivuxolimab in advanced cancers. Study-level information: Antecedent anti-PD-1, anti-PD-L1 or anti-CTLA-4 therapy was permissible, with approximately 44% having received some. General study points: Among T cells, CD8+ cells averaged more expanded clones than CD4+ cells.

Worth noting for this clone: Its specificity is unknown.

This CDR3 is 15 amino acids long. V lost 11 bases, J lost 5 bases, and 8 bases stayed unmatched. Germline V CDR1 and CDR2: SSHAT, FNYEAQ (reference sequence). Assay used: immunoSEQ multiplex PCR; TCRdb lists only in-frame clones, some missing. The sample includes 69,000 or so clones, 85% of them seen just once. This chain connects TRBV7-7 to TRBJ2-5; TRBD2 matches 16 bases. The sample in question was CD4+ or CD8+ T cells sorted from blood, obtained in a trial of the OX40 agonist ivuxolimab. This TCR derives from an adult with an advanced solid tumor such as melanoma, head and neck, liver or kidney cancer. As DNA, the CDR3 is TGTGCCCTCGGGACTAGCGGGGGGGCCGGGGAGACCCAGTACTTC. It codes for CALGTSGGAGETQYF.